Sequencing of this TCR beta chain was carried out in a study of T cell responses to AZD1222 COVID-19 vaccine. Some clones are missing from TCRdb's copy, which holds only in-frame ones; the method was immunoSEQ multiplex PCR. The table has about 150,000 clones, more than 75% seen once. Regarding this clone: Its antigen is undetermined.

The CDR3 totals 14 residues. Germline CDR1 and CDR2: SQVTM and ANQGSEA. Trimming removed 5 bases from V and 1 base from J, with 14 bases in between. Findings of the study overall: There were vaccine-associated CD4 TCRs across spike, dominant at 160-218 and 743-854. Recipients of two AZD1222 doses showed rising Spike-specific TCR breadth and depth. It was only a handful of AZD1222 recipients who were seropositive at baseline.

The TCR sequence derives from an adult in good health. The specimen comprised peripheral blood, sampled on day 0 of AZD1222 vaccination. This chain links TRBV29-1 with TRBJ1-1; D remains ambiguous. Written as DNA, the CDR3 is TGCAGCGTTCGAAAGATACTTAAGAACACTGAAGCTTTCTTT. It translates to CSVRKILKNTEAFF.